The clone carrying this T cell receptor (beta chain) was detected ten times or more. Its target is not known. It is unclear where the CDR3 begins or ends on the DNA, so no DNA is shown, and the CDR3 is as TCRdb lists it. CDR1 is LNHDA, CDR2 SQIVND, per germline (reference sequence). The CDR3 region is 15 residues in length, termini included. These data originate in a study of T-cell memory formation after mild COVID-19. Whole-study findings and limits: Among contracting clones, CD4+ were mainly CM/EM and CD8+ enriched in EMRA.

5'RACE primed at constant segments yielded TCR alpha and TCR beta cDNA libraries bearing sample barcodes and UMIs. TCRdb independently ran MiXCR on the 5' RACE reads; one entry per CDR3 protein. The table has more than 350,000 distinct CDR3 sequences, roughly 20% seen once; the top ten hold under 15%. The sequence was obtained from an adult woman who had mild COVID-19 (a few samples of this study predate the infection). Cell type and time point are not known. The rearrangement uses TRBV19 and TRBJ2-7; the DNA was not used to check the table's D call, TRBD2. Sequencing input: PBMCs or a T cell subset sorted from them (not recorded which). CDR3 amino acids: CASKDVASGTQFLHF.